The 18 T cell receptor beta chains below come from one sample, sequenced in a study of T cell responses to AZD1222 COVID-19 vaccine. Sequenced by immunoSEQ multiplex PCR; TCRdb stores in-frame clones only, minus some. This sample has tens of thousands of clones, with more than 80% found just once. Source: peripheral blood, taken on day 0 of AZD1222 vaccination. These receptors were taken from an adult in good health.

The genes are TRBV7-9 and TRBJ1-4; 7 nucleotides agree with TRBD1. Per germline, CDR1 SEHNR and CDR2 FQNEAQ (reference sequence). The CDR3 is 15 residues long. With 3 bases clipped from V and 3 bases from J, the junction kept 4 bases outside the gene matches. The CDR3 coding sequence is TGTGCCAGCAGCTTTGGGGACAGCCCTAATGAAAAACTGTTTTTT. This encodes CASSFGDSPNEKLFF.

The gene calls are TRBV2 and TRBJ1-5; unclear D gene. The V end lost 3 bases, the J end lost 6 bases, and 12 bases lay between the germline ends. The germline V gene has CDR1 SNHLY and CDR2 FYNNEI. The CDR3 consists of 14 residues. CDR3 residues: CASSDKASTQPQHF. The CDR3 bases are TGTGCCAGCAGTGATAAGGCTTCCACTCAGCCCCAGCATTTT.

The J gene is TRBJ1-4, the V gene TRBV11-2; no clear D. This CDR3 has 15 amino acids. Germline CDR1 and CDR2: SGHAT and FQNNGV. The V gene lost 5 bases and the J gene lost 4 bases, with 14 bases spanning the gap. CDR3 DNA: TGTGCCAGCAGCCTGACCTTCGGGCATAATGAAAAACTGTTTTTT. Protein sequence: CASSLTFGHNEKLFF.

The chain carries TRBV29-1 and TRBJ2-2; maybe TRBD2 (6 bases). The CDR3 is made up of 15 amino acids. Germline V gives CDR1 SQVTM, CDR2 ANQGSEA. V lost 7 bases to trimming and J lost 0 bases, with 15 bases between them. In DNA, the CDR3 is TGCAGCGCCACCCTGCCGGGGGCGAACACCGGGGAGCTGTTTTTT. Translated: CSATLPGANTGELFF.

The CDR3 DNA follows: TGCGCCAGCAGCTTGGGGGACCGCTATAATTCACCCCTCCACTTT. Its translation is CASSLGDRYNSPLHF. The chain has TRBV5-1 and TRBJ1-6, with D perhaps TRBD1 (5 bases). Between the trimmed V and J ends, which lost 0 bases and 3 bases, there was a span of 7 bases. The CDR3 has 15 amino acids. Germline V lookup: CDR1 SGHRS, CDR2 YFSETQ.

This sequence joins TRBV28 and TRBJ1-6, with D perhaps matching TRBD1 (6 bases). The V end lost 7 bases, the J end lost 16 bases, and 23 bases lay between the germline ends. The CDR3 covers 14 residues. Germline values: CDR1 MDHEN, CDR2 SYDVKM. This CDR3 is CASNEGPTLGGLHF. As DNA, the CDR3 is TGTGCCAGCAACGAAGGACCCACGCTAGGGGGACTCCACTTT.

This clone was detected once. The CDR3 DNA sequence: TGTGCCAGCAGCTTAAAGGGATCAACAACTAATGAAAAACTGTTTTTT. Translating it yields CASSLKGSTTNEKLFF. V gene TRBV7-8 combines with J gene TRBJ1-4, with unresolved D. CDR1 SGHVS and CDR2 FQNEAQ come from the germline V gene. With 2 bases removed from V and 0 bases from J, the gap between germline ends came to 10 bases. The CDR3 length is 16 residues.

The chain employs TRBV7-8 and TRBJ2-7, with D hard to call. Germline V gene data show CDR1 as SGHVS and CDR2 as FQNEAQ. CDR3 length: 13 amino acids. V lost 5 bases to trimming and J lost 3 bases, with 11 bases between them. CDR3 nucleotides: TGTGCCAGCAGCCCAGGAGAGATCTACGAGCAGTACTTC. Translating gives CASSPGEIYEQYF.

The J gene is TRBJ1-5, the V gene TRBV7-2; D is ambiguous. This CDR3 comprises 14 residues. Between the trimmed V and J ends, which lost 4 bases and 4 bases, there was a span of 11 bases. Per germline, CDR1 SGHTA and CDR2 FQGNSA. DNA for the CDR3: TGTGCCAGCAGCTCATACGGGCGAAATCAGCCCCAGCATTTT. Translation gives CASSSYGRNQPQHF. Full variable domain (remainder filled in from reference TRBV7-2 and TRBJ1-5): GAGVSQSPSNKVTEKGKDVELRCDPISGHTALYWYRQSLGQGLEFLIYFQGNSAPDKSGLPSDRFSAERTGGSVSTLTIQRTQQEDSAVYLCASSSYGRNQPQHFGDGTRLSIL.

Worth noting for this clone: The same CDR3 also results from other DNA sequences found in this sample. The V gene is TRBV4-1, the J gene TRBJ2-7; D unclear. V lost 0 bases, J lost 3 bases, and 6 bases lay in between. The CDR3 covers 13 residues. Germline CDR1 MGHRA, CDR2 YSYEKL. CDR3 loop: CASSQDLGYEQYF. The CDR3 bases are TGCGCCAGCAGCCAAGATCTTGGCTACGAGCAGTACTTC.

The chain recombines TRBV10-3 with TRBJ2-1; the match to TRBD1 covers 8 bases. The CDR3 loop spans 14 amino acids. Per the germline V gene, CDR1 is ENHRY and CDR2 is SYGVKD. Trimming took 2 bases from V and 10 from J; bases not matched to a gene: 7. CDR3 nucleotide sequence: TGTGCCATCAGTGAGACAGGGGGGAATCGAGAGCAGTTCTTC. Its translation is CAISETGGNREQFF.

This rearrangement joins TRBV3-1 (or the pseudogene TRBV3-2) to TRBJ2-4; weak D call: TRBD1 (6 bases). V shed 3 bases and J shed 4 bases, with 16 bases lying between them. Germline V gene data show CDR1 as LGHDT and CDR2 as YNNKEL (reference sequence). The CDR3 covers 16 residues. The CDR3 is CASSHRGQCPKNIQYF. Here the CDR3 DNA reads TGTGCCAGCAGCCACCGAGGACAGTGCCCGAAAAACATTCAGTACTTC.

In nucleotides, the CDR3 is TGTGCCAGCAGCGTAAGCGGGCTAGTAGGTGAAAAACTGTTTTTT. Translating gives CASSVSGLVGEKLFF. The chain uses TRBV9 and TRBJ1-4; D is unresolved. Trimming removed 1 base from V and 7 bases from J, with 14 bases in between. Germline lookup yields CDR1 SGDLS and CDR2 YYNGEE. The CDR3 runs 15 residues.

Comment on this clone: A far larger clone lies a single base away; this is likely a read error. This sequence joins TRBV10-1 and TRBJ2-7; 12 nucleotides align to TRBD1. Germline assignment: CDR1 WNHNN and CDR2 SYGVQD (reference sequence). There are 15 residues in the CDR3. CDR3 nucleotide sequence: TGCGCCCGCAGTGGTCCGGGACAGGGGGCGGTCGAGCAGTACTTC. Amino acids: CARSGPGQGAVEQYF.

The chain has TRBV7-9 and TRBJ2-6; 12 bases align to TRBD1. The junction had 4 bases not matched to a gene; V was cut back by 2 bases and J by 2 bases. The CDR3 contains 18 residues. Per germline, CDR1 SEHNR and CDR2 FQNEAQ (reference sequence). The CDR3 reads CASSLSGTGGAGANVLTF. The CDR3 region has the DNA TGTGCCAGCAGCTTAAGTGGGACAGGGGGCGCTGGGGCCAACGTCCTGACTTTC.

This clone has just one count. Here the CDR3 DNA reads TGCACCAGTATCCCCTTGGACACCGGGGAGCTGTTTTTT. It translates to CTSIPLDTGELFF. The rearrangement uses TRBV1 and TRBJ2-2. TRBV1 is listed as a pseudogene. This CDR3 spans 13 amino acids.

CDR3: CASSTDRAAKAGEQYF. CDR3 nucleotide sequence: TGTGCCAGTAGTACCGACAGGGCGGCTAAAGCAGGGGAGCAGTACTTC. V gene TRBV19 combines with J gene TRBJ2-7; 7 bases line up with TRBD1. Germline values: CDR1 LNHDA, CDR2 SQIVND (reference sequence). The CDR3 has 16 residues. Germline trimming cut 4 bases from V and 7 bases from J; bases unmatched to any gene: 16.

The chain links TRBV20-1 to TRBJ1-1; a weak D match, TRBD1 (5 bases). CDR3 length equals 11 residues. Between the trimmed V and J ends, which lost 5 bases and 8 bases, there was a span of 12 bases. The germline CDR1 and CDR2 sequences are DFQATT and SNEGSKA (reference sequence). Written as DNA, the CDR3 is TGCAGTGCTTCTAGGGACTCCGAAGCTTTCTTT. Translation gives CSASRDSEAFF.